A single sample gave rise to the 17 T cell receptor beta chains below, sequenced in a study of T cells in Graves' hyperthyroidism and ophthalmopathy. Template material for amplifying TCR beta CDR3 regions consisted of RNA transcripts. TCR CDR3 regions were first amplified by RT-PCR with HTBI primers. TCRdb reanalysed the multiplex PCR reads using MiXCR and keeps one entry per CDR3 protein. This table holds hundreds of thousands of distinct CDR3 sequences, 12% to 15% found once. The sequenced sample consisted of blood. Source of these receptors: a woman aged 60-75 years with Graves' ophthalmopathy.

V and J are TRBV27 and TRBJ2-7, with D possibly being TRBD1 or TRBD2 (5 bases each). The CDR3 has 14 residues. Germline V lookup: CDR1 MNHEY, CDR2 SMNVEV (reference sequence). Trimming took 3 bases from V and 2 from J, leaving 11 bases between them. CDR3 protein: CASSFQEGPYEQYF. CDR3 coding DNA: TGTGCCAGCAGTTTTCAAGAGGGGCCCTACGAGCAGTACTTC.

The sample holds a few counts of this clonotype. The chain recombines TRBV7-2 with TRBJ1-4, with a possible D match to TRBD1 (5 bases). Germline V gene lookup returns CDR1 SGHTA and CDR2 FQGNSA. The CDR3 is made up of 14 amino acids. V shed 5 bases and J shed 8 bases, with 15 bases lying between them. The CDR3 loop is CASSRPGTAEKLFF. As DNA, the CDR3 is TGTGCCAGCAGCCGTCCCGGGACGGCAGAAAAACTGTTTTTT.

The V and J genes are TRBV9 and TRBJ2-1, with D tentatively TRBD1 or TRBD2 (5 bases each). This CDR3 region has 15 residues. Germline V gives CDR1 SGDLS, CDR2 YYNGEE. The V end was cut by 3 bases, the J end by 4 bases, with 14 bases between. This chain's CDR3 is CASSAGNQGYNEQFF. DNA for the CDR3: TGTGCCAGCAGCGCGGGAAACCAGGGTTACAATGAGCAGTTCTTC.

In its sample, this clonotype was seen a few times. CDR3 sequence reads: CASSQGGDEQYF. Written as DNA, the CDR3 is TGCGCCAGCAGCCAAGGGGGGGACGAGCAGTACTTC. This chain joins TRBV4-1 and TRBJ2-7, with D possibly matching TRBD2 (6 bases). CDR1 and CDR2 from the germline V gene are MGHRA and YSYEKL. With 1 base removed from V and 5 bases from J, the gap between germline ends came to 6 bases. The CDR3 consists of 12 residues.

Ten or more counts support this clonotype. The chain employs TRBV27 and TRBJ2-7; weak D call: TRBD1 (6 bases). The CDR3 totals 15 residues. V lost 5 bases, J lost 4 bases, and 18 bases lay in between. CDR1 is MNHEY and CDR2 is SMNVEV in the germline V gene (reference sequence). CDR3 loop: CASSPDPTGQYEQYF. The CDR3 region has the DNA TGTGCCAGCAGTCCAGACCCGACAGGCCAATACGAGCAGTACTTC.

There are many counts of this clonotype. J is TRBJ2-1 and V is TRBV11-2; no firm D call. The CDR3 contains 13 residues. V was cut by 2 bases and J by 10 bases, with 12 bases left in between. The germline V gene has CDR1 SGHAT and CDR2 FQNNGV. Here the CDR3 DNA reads TGTGCCAGCAGCTTATTGCCCTCGAACGAGCAGTTCTTC. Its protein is CASSLLPSNEQFF.

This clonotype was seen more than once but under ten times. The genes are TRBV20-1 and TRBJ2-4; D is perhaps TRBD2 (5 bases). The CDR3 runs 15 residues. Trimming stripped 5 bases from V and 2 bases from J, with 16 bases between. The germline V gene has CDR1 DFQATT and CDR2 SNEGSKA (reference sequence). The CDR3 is CSAPRVAGTKNIQYF. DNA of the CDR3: TGCAGTGCTCCTCGAGTGGCGGGCACCAAAAACATTCAGTACTTC.

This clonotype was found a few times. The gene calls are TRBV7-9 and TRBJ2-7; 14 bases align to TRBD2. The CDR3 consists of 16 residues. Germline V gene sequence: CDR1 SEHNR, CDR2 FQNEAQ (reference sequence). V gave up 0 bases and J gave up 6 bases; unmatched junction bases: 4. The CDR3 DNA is TGTGCCAGCAGCTTAGCGGGGACTAGCGGGAGCGGCGAGCAGTACTTC. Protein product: CASSLAGTSGSGEQYF.

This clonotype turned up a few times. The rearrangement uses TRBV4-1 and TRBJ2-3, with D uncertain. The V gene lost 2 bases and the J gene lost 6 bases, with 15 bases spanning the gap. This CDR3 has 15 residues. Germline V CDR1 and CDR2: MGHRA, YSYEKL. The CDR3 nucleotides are TGCGCCAGCAGCCAAACCCCGACCAGTGCCGATACGCAGTATTTT. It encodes CASSQTPTSADTQYF.

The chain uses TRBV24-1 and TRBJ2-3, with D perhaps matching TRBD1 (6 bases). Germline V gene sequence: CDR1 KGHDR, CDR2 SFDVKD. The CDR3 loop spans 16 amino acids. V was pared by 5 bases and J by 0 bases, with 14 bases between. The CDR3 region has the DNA TGTGCCACCAGTGGGGGGCCCGGGGAGAGCACAGATACGCAGTATTTT. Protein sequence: CATSGGPGESTDTQYF.

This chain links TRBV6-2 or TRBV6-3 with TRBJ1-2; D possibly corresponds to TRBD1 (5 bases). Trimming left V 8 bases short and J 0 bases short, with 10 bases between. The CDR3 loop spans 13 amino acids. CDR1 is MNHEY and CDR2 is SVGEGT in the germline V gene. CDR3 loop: CASGDHTNYGYTF. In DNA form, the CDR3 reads TGTGCCAGCGGGGACCACACTAACTATGGCTACACCTTC.

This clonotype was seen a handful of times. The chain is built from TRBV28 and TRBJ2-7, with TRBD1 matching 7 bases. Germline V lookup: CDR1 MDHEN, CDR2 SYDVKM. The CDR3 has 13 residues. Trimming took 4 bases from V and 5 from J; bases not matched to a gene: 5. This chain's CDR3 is CASSSLGGHEQYF. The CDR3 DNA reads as TGTGCCAGCAGTTCTCTAGGGGGCCACGAGCAGTACTTC.

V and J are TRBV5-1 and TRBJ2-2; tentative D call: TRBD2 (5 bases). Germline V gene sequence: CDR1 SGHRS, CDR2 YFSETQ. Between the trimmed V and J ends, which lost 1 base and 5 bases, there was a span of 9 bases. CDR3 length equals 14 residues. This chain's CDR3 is CASSLNTGTGELFF. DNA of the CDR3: TGCGCCAGCAGCTTGAACACGGGAACCGGGGAGCTGTTTTTT.

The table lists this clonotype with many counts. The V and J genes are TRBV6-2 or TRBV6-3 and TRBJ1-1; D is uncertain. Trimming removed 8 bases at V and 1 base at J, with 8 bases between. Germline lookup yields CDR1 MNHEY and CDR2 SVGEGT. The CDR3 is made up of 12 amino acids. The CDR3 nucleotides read TGTGCCAGCGGGCAAGCGAACACTGAAGCTTTCTTT. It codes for CASGQANTEAFF.

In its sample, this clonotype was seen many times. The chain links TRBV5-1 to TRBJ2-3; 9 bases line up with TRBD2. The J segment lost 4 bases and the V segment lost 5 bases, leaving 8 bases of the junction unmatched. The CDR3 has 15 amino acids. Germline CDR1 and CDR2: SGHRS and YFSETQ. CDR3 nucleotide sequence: TGCGCCAGCAGTAAGGTAGCGGGAGCCGCAGATACGCAGTATTTT. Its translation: CASSKVAGAADTQYF.

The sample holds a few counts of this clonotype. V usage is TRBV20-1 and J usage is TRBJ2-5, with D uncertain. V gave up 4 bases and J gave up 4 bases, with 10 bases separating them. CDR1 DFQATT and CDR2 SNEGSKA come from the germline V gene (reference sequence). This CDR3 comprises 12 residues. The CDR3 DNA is TGCAGTGCTAAAAGAGGTGGAGAGACCCAGTACTTC. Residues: CSAKRGGETQYF.

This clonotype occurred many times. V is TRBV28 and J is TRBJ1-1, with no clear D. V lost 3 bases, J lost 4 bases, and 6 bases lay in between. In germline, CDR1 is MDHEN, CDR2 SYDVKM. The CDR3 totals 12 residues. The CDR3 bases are TGTGCCAGCAGTTTCCGGGCCACTGAAGCTTTCTTT. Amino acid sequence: CASSFRATEAFF.